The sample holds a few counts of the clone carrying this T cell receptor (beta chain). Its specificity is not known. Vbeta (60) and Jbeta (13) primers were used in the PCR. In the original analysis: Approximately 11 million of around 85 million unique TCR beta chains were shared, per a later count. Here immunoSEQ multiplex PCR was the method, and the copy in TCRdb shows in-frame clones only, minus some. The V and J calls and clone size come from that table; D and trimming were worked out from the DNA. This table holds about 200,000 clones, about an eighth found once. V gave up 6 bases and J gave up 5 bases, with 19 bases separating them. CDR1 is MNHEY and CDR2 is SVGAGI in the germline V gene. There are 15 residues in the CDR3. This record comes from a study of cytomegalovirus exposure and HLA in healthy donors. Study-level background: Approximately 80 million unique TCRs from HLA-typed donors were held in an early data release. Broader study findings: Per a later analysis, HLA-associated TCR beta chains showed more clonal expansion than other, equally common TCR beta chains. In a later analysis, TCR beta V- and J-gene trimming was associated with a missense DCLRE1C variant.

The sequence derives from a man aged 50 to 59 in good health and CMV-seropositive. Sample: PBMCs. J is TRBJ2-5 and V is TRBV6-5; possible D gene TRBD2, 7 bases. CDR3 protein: CASSPSRGQRETQYF. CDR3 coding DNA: TGTGCCAGCAGCCCCTCGCGGGGGCAGAGGGAGACCCAGTACTTC.